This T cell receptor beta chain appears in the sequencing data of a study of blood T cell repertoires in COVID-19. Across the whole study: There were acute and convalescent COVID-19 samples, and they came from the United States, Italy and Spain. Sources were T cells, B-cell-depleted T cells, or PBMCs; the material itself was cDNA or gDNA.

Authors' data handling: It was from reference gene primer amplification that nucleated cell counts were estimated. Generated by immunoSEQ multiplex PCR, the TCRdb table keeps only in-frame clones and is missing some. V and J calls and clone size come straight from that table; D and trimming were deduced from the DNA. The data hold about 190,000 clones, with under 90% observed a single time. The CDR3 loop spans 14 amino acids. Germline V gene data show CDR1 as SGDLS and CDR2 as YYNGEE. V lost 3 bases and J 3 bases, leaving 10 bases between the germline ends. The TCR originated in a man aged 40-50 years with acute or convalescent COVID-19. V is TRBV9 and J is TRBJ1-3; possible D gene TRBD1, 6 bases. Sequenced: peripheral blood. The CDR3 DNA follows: TGTGCCAGCAGCGGCACGACAGGTGGAAACACCATATATTTT. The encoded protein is CASSGTTGGNTIYF. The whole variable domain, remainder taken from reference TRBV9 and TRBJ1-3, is DSGVTQTPKHLITATGQRVTLRCSPRSGDLSVYWYQQSLDQGLQFLIQYYNGEERAKGNILERFSAQQFPDLHSELNLSSLELGDSALYFCASSGTTGGNTIYFGEGSWLTVV.